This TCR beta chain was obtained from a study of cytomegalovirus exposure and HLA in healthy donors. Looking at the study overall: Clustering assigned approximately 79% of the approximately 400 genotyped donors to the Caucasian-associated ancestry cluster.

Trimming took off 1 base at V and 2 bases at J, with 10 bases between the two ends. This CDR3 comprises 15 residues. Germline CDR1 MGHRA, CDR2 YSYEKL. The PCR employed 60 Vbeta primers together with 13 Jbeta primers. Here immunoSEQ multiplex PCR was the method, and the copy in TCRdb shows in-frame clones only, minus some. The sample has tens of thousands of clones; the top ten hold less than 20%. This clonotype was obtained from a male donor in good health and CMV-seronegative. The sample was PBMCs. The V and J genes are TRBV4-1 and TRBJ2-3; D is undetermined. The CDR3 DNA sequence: TGCGCCAGCAGCCAAGTCGAGGATCCCACAGATACGCAGTATTTT. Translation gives CASSQVEDPTDTQYF.